This T cell receptor beta chain was retrieved from a study of CD8+CD57+ T cells in acquired aplastic anemia. The wider study: Sorted CD4+ and CD8+ cell DNA averaged roughly 3.2 ug.

Genomic DNA was employed as the template in profiling TCR beta VDJ and CDR3. Each CDR3 protein is one row after TCRdb ran MiXCR on the reads. The sample includes approximately 200,000 distinct CDR3 sequences, almost 50% of them seen just once. The study's findings and limits: Almost 30 CD8+ CDR3 sequences occurred in both the patients and the controls.

V lost 0 bases and J 4 bases, leaving 13 bases between the germline ends. Germline V gene sequence: CDR1 GTSNPN, CDR2 SVGIG (reference sequence). This CDR3 has 15 residues. Sequenced patients had shown CD8+CD57+ cell expansion by flow cytometry. A few counts support this clonotype. No antigen is known for it. This sequence was found in a human donor with aplastic anemia. The specimen sequenced was sorted CD4+, CD8+, or CD8+CD57+ T cells (not recorded which) from PBMCs. The chain employs TRBV30 and TRBJ1-5; D gene unclear. The CDR3 DNA reads as TGTGCCTGGAGTGTAAGAGGAATGGTAAATCAGCCCCAGCATTTT. Translation: CAWSVRGMVNQPQHF.